These T cell receptor beta chains were read from a single sample in a study of T cells after yellow fever vaccination. A single record per CDR3 protein comes from TCRdb applying MiXCR to the 5' RACE reads. This sample has almost 70,000 distinct CDR3 sequences, with under 6.5% found just once. Source: CD4+ T cells sorted from PBMCs, taken more than 14 days after the first yellow fever vaccination. The origin of the receptors is a man aged 18 to 35 who received the YFV17D yellow fever vaccine. CDR3s include the opening cysteine and the closing phenylalanine or tryptophan. Fields, in order: V gene, D gene, clone size, J gene, CDR3 DNA, CDR3 protein. D genes are given only for firm matches. Clone size appears in some rows only: once, few, many, or a class for an expanded clone.

TRBV20-1	.	many	TRBJ2-7	TGCAGTGCTCCGATTCCTAGCTCCTACGAGCAGTACTTC	CSAPIPSSYEQYF
TRBV18	.	many	TRBJ1-1	TGTGCCAGCTCACAGACACTGAACACTGAAGCTTTCTTT	CASSQTLNTEAFF
TRBV6-5	.	many	TRBJ1-6	TGTGCCAGCATTAATCAAGCTCTGGGTAATTCACCCCTCCACTTT	CASINQALGNSPLHF
TRBV30	.	many	TRBJ1-2	TGTGCCTGGAGTGTTTACAGTAACTATGGCTACACCTTC	CAWSVYSNYGYTF
TRBV4-2	TRBD1	many	TRBJ1-4	TGTGCCAGCAGCCCCGCCGTTCAGGGGGGCCATGAAAAACTGTTTTTT	CASSPAVQGGHEKLFF
TRBV29-1	.	many	TRBJ2-5	TGCAGCGTTAGTTTGGCCGGTGAGACCCAGTACTTC	CSVSLAGETQYF
TRBV29-1	.	.	TRBJ1-1	TGCAGCGTTGATGACGGGCACACTGAAGCTTTCTTT	CSVDDGHTEAFF
TRBV7-2	.	many	TRBJ1-5	TGTGCCAGCACCCTACTCCTAGTACAGGGAGGCCAGCCCCAGCATTTT	CASTLLLVQGGQPQHF
TRBV12-3/TRBV12-4	TRBD1	many	TRBJ2-7	TGTGCCAGCAGTCCAAGGACAGGGGGCTACGAGCAGTACTTC	CASSPRTGGYEQYF
TRBV5-1	.	many	TRBJ2-3	TGCGCCAGCAGTTGGGGCCCCGATACGCAGTATTTT	CASSWGPDTQYF
TRBV5-1	.	many	TRBJ2-3	TGCGCCAGCAGCTTGTTCCATGGAGATACGCAGTATTTT	CASSLFHGDTQYF
TRBV20-1	.	many	TRBJ1-5	TGCAGTGCTAGCAGGGCTAATCAGCCCCAGCATTTT	CSASRANQPQHF
TRBV20-1	TRBD2	many	TRBJ2-3	TGCAGTGCTAGGGCTAGCGGGGGCCCTGTCCCATACACAGATACGCAGTATTTT	CSARASGGPVPYTDTQYF
TRBV21-1	.	.	TRBJ2-5	TGTGCCGGACACTGCGCGGAATTAGAGACCCAGTACTTC	CAGHCAELETQYF
TRBV5-5	.	many	TRBJ1-4	TGTGCCAGCAGCTCTGGACAACCAACTAATGAAAAACTGTTTTTT	CASSSGQPTNEKLFF